This TCR beta chain was documented in a study of T-cell reconstitution after alpha-beta-depleted transplantation in children. Findings and limits, study-wide: Surviving recipient T cells and thymic progenitors underlay high day-60 TCRbeta diversity in some patients.

V dropped 4 bases and J dropped 1 base, with 19 bases sitting between them. The length of the CDR3 is 17 residues. CDR1 is KGHDR and CDR2 is SFDVKD in the germline V gene. The TCRbeta library was prepared with unique molecular identifiers. MiXCR, run by TCRdb on the PCR reads, gives a single entry per CDR3 protein. The table lists under 750,000 distinct CDR3 sequences, around 23% of them singletons. Regarding this clonotype: Its antigen remains unidentified.

The TCR comes from a boy younger than two who had a stem cell transplant for acute myeloid leukemia, so the T cells may come from the graft donor. The sample was PBMCs, mostly from graft donor cells, taken 360 days after TCRalphabeta/CD19-depleted stem cell transplant. This chain joins TRBV24-1 and TRBJ2-7; D may match TRBD1 or TRBD2 (9 bases each). The CDR3 sequence: CATSDLAGQGRSYEQYV. CDR3 bases: TGTGCCACCAGTGACCTAGCGGGACAGGGTCGTTCCTACGAGCAGTACGTC.